This T cell receptor (beta chain) was observed in a study of blood T cell repertoires in COVID-19. Study details: The samples span acute and convalescent COVID-19 from the United States, Italy and Spain. PBMCs, B-cell-depleted T cells, or T cells provided the cDNA or gDNA that made up the material.

In the source study's methods: By means of reference gene primer amplification, nucleated cell counts were estimated. The assay was immunoSEQ multiplex PCR, and TCRdb's table has in-frame clones only and misses some. The V and J calls and clone size were taken over from that table, and D and trimming were inferred from the DNA. The sample has hundreds of thousands of clones; 86% are singletons. Germline V gene data show CDR1 as SGHTS and CDR2 as YDEGEE. The CDR3 loop spans 12 amino acids. Between the trimmed V and J ends, which lost 4 bases and 5 bases, there was a span of 9 bases. The clonotype comes from a woman aged 25 to 39 with active or convalescent COVID-19. Sequencing was performed on peripheral blood. The chain joins TRBV5-8 to TRBJ1-2; D gene uncertain. In nucleotides, the CDR3 is TGTGCCAGCAGCATTACATTTTATGGCTACACCTTC. Translated, it gives CASSITFYGYTF.